Listed below are T cell receptor beta chains from one sample, sequenced in a study of human T cells and chemical hapten exposure. From the RACE reads, TCRdb called clonotypes with MiXCR, one entry per CDR3 protein. The table has about 110,000 distinct CDR3 sequences, about a tenth seen once. The material was whole blood, obtained in connection with sensitization to the hapten diphenylcyclopropenone (DPC). These receptors were taken from a woman aged 40 to 50 with alopecia areata. Some clones in this sample may be carry-over from other donors' samples. Each CDR3 is given with its conserved first and last residue. D genes are given only for firm matches. Not every row has a clone size; where given, it reads once, few, many or a size class.

cdr3_nt	cdr3_aa	clone_size	d_call	v_call	j_call
TGTGCCAGCAGCTTGCTGAGGTCGGCCAGGGGGATCACAGATACGCAGTATTTT	CASSLLRSARGITDTQYF	few	TRBD1	TRBV7-8	TRBJ2-3
TGTGCCAGCAGCCCTTACAGGAAAAATCAGCCCCAGCATTTT	CASSPYRKNQPQHF	few	-	TRBV6-2/TRBV6-3	TRBJ1-5
TGCAGTGCGGATGGACAGGGAGGAGAGACCCAGTACTTC	CSADGQGGETQYF	many	TRBD1	TRBV20-1	TRBJ2-5
TGCAGTGCTAGAGTTACTACAGGGGCGACCTACGAGCAGTACTTC	CSARVTTGATYEQYF	many	TRBD1	TRBV20-1	TRBJ2-7
TGCAGTGCTAGAGAATACCAGCGGGGCATTAATGAGCAGTTCTTC	CSAREYQRGINEQFF	-	TRBD2	TRBV20-1	TRBJ2-1
TGTGCCAGCAGCTTCTCGGGCGTCTATGGCTACACCTTC	CASSFSGVYGYTF	many	-	TRBV5-4	TRBJ1-2
TGTGCCAGCAGCCAAGATCCCGGACGGCACAATGAGCAGTTCTTC	CASSQDPGRHNEQFF	many	-	TRBV3-1	TRBJ2-1
TGTGCCAGCCGAGACTCCGATCTAGCCAAAAACATTCAGTACTTC	CASRDSDLAKNIQYF	many	-	TRBV6-1	TRBJ2-4
TGTGCCAGCAGTTCTCCCGGGACGGCCTACGAGCAGTACTTC	CASSSPGTAYEQYF	few	-	TRBV28	TRBJ2-7
TGTGCCAGCAGCCAAGCCCTGGACATACACAATGAGCAGTTCTTC	CASSQALDIHNEQFF	few	-	TRBV4-2	TRBJ2-1
TGCGCCAGCAGCTTAGCAGGTTACACCGGGGAGCTGTTTTTT	CASSLAGYTGELFF	-	-	TRBV5-1	TRBJ2-2
TGTGCCAGCAGTTACATTCACGGCTCTAATGAAAAACTGTTTTTT	CASSYIHGSNEKLFF	many	-	TRBV27	TRBJ1-4
TGTGCCAGCAGCTTACTAGGAGGAACTAGCACAGATACGCAGTATTTT	CASSLLGGTSTDTQYF	-	-	TRBV11-2	TRBJ2-3
TGTGCCAGCACCAACGGAGTCCGTAATCAGCCCCAGCATTTT	CASTNGVRNQPQHF	many	-	TRBV6-2/TRBV6-3	TRBJ1-5
TGTGCCAGCTCGCCCCGTGGGGGGGTTGCCCCGCAGTATTTT	CASSPRGGVAPQYF	-	TRBD2	TRBV2	TRBJ2-3
TGCAGTGCTCCCCGGGCTAGCGGGGGGGCCGGAGAGACCCAGTACTTC	CSAPRASGGAGETQYF	few	TRBD2	TRBV20-1	TRBJ2-5
TGTGCCTGGAGCCCCTCTAGCGGGGGACGGAAGCAGTACTTC	CAWSPSSGGRKQYF	-	TRBD2	TRBV30	TRBJ2-7
TGTGCCAGCTCACTCCGACCCCGGACAGATGAAGCTTTCTTT	CASSLRPRTDEAFF	-	-	TRBV18	TRBJ1-1
TGTGCCAGCAGTTTCGGTCGCGGCTCCTACGAGCAGTACTTC	CASSFGRGSYEQYF	-	-	TRBV28	TRBJ2-7
TGTGCCAGCAGGGGACTAGCGGGCACAGATACGCAGTATTTT	CASRGLAGTDTQYF	few	TRBD2	TRBV6-2/TRBV6-3	TRBJ2-3
TGCAGCGCCACCTCCCCCGGGGCCAACTACGAGCAGTACTTC	CSATSPGANYEQYF	-	-	TRBV29-1	TRBJ2-7
TGCAGTGCCGTACCCCAGGACGAGGACACTGAAGCTTTCTTT	CSAVPQDEDTEAFF	few	-	TRBV20-1	TRBJ1-1